Presented here are 20 T cell receptor beta chains from one specimen sequenced in a study of glioma-infiltrating T cells after dendritic cell vaccination. Time point meaning: after dendritic cell vaccination, including at tumor progression/relapse. Assay used: immunoSEQ multiplex PCR; TCRdb lists only in-frame clones, some missing. The data show some 60,000 clones, around 83% seen once. Sequencing used blood, obtained after dendritic cell vaccination. All receptors derive from a human donor with glioblastoma.

This clone appeared a few times. The chain couples TRBV4-2 to TRBJ2-7; TRBD2 matches 11 bases. The CDR3 extends over 18 amino acids. Germline loops: CDR1 LGHNA, CDR2 YNFKEQ. J lost 2 bases, V lost 0 bases, and 9 bases had no gene match. CDR3 residues: CASSQEPGLAETTYEQYF. The CDR3 DNA reads as TGTGCCAGCAGCCAAGAACCGGGACTAGCGGAGACTACCTACGAGCAGTACTTC.

V and J are TRBV25-1 and TRBJ1-2; weak D call: TRBD1 (5 bases). This CDR3 region has 15 residues. Germline CDR1 and CDR2: MGHDK and SYGVNS. Trimming removed 4 bases at V and 4 bases at J, with 16 bases between. The CDR3 sequence: CASSGVWGRGYGYTF. The DNA for the CDR3 is TGTGCCAGCAGTGGGGTCTGGGGAAGGGGCTATGGCTACACCTTC.

This clone showed up just a few times. This sequence joins TRBV4-1 and TRBJ2-2; possibly TRBD2 for D (5 bases). This CDR3 contains 17 residues. The V gene's germline CDR1 is MGHRA and CDR2 YSYEKL. Trimming removed 0 bases from V and 0 bases from J, with 11 bases in between. As DNA, the CDR3 is TGCGCCAGCAGCCAAGAAGCTAGCTTTGCGAACACCGGGGAGCTGTTTTTT. Protein sequence: CASSQEASFANTGELFF.

This clone has more than one count but fewer than ten. The chain links TRBV2 to TRBJ1-5, with TRBD1 as a possible D gene (5 bases). The CDR3 sequence is 14 residues long. V gave up 3 bases and J gave up 5 bases, with 11 bases separating them. The germline CDR1 and CDR2 sequences are SNHLY and FYNNEI. The CDR3: CASSDTGGHQPQHF. The CDR3 DNA reads TGTGCCAGCAGTGACACCGGGGGTCATCAGCCCCAGCATTTT.

The CDR3 protein is CASSQAPSGQGAEAFF. The DNA of the CDR3 is TGCGCCAGCAGCCAAGCCCCTAGTGGACAGGGCGCTGAAGCTTTCTTT. V gene TRBV4-3 combines with J gene TRBJ1-1; 8 bases agree with TRBD1. The J segment lost 6 bases and the V segment lost 1 base, leaving 10 bases of the junction unmatched. The germline V gene has CDR1 LGHNA and CDR2 YSLEER. The CDR3 spans 16 residues.

The table lists this clone with a few counts. J is TRBJ2-2 and V is TRBV6-6; 7 bases line up with TRBD1. From germline, CDR1 is MNHNY and CDR2 SVGAGI (reference sequence). The junction had 5 bases not matched to a gene; V was cut back by 10 bases and J by 0 bases. The CDR3 runs to 14 residues. DNA of the CDR3: TGTGCCATCTGGGACAGCTCGAACACCGGGGAGCTGTTTTTT. Encoded protein: CAIWDSSNTGELFF.

This chain joins TRBV27 and TRBJ1-6, with a tentative D call TRBD1 (6 bases). V dropped 10 bases and J dropped 7 bases, with 26 bases sitting between them. CDR1 and CDR2 (germline): MNHEY, SMNVEV (reference sequence). The CDR3 is made up of 17 amino acids. The CDR3 DNA reads TGTGCCACCACCCGGTTTGGGGGGGGCGCCGGGAATTCACCCCTCCACTTT. The encoded protein is CATTRFGGGAGNSPLHF.

This clone was counted once. The V call is TRBV30, the J call TRBJ1-5, with D perhaps TRBD1 (6 bases). Germline lookup yields CDR1 GTSNPN and CDR2 SVGIG (reference sequence). The ends were cut back, 1 base at V and 4 bases at J, with 8 bases in the middle. This CDR3 region has 13 residues. CDR3 coding DNA: TGTGCCTGGAGTGACCAGGGGAATCAGCCCCAGCATTTT. Residues: CAWSDQGNQPQHF.

The chain combines TRBV6-6 with TRBJ1-1, with TRBD1 as a possible D gene (5 bases). Between the trimmed V and J ends, which lost 4 bases and 8 bases, there was a span of 11 bases. Germline CDR1 MNHNY, CDR2 SVGAGI (reference sequence). The CDR3 runs to 12 residues. CDR3: CASSWGQPEAFF. Written as DNA, the CDR3 is TGTGCCAGCAGTTGGGGCCAGCCAGAAGCTTTCTTT.

This sequence joins TRBV19 and TRBJ1-5; tentatively, D is TRBD1 (5 bases). The germline V gene has CDR1 LNHDA and CDR2 SQIVND (reference sequence). V was shortened by 6 bases and J by 9 bases, with 18 bases between the two germline ends. CDR3 length: 14 residues. The CDR3 DNA follows: TGTGCCAGTAGAGGGACTACGTGGTTTTTGCCCCAGCATTTT. Translation: CASRGTTWFLPQHF.

The chain couples TRBV6-6 to TRBJ2-7; maybe TRBD1 (5 bases). CDR3 length equals 13 residues. V lost 8 bases, J lost 3 bases, and 14 bases lay in between. Germline CDR1 is MNHNY and CDR2 is SVGAGI (reference sequence). The CDR3 DNA reads as TGTGCCAGCTCACCGGACACCAACTACGAGCAGTACTTC. Translating it yields CASSPDTNYEQYF.

The chain joins TRBV11-3 to TRBJ2-1, with D unclear. The CDR3 length is 15 residues. Germline CDR1 is SGHNT and CDR2 is YENEEA. V gave up 0 bases and J gave up 0 bases, with 6 bases separating them. The CDR3 here is CASSLDSSSYNEQFF. The CDR3 region has the DNA TGTGCCAGCAGCTTAGATTCTTCCTCCTACAATGAGCAGTTCTTC.

The genes are TRBV11-2 and TRBJ1-2; perhaps TRBD1 as D (6 bases). Trimming shortened V by 3 bases and J by 4 bases, and 15 bases separated the two germline ends. Germline values: CDR1 SGHAT, CDR2 FQNNGV. There are 15 residues in the CDR3. CDR3 nucleotide sequence: TGTGCCAGCAGCTTCATGGGACAACGGGGCTATGGCTACACCTTC. Amino acids: CASSFMGQRGYGYTF.

This clone has a single count. This chain connects TRBV30 to TRBJ1-6; D remains unclear. Trimming took 3 bases from V and 8 from J, leaving 8 bases between them. This CDR3 has 12 amino acids. Germline assignment: CDR1 GTSNPN and CDR2 SVGIG (reference sequence). CDR3 nucleotides: TGTGCCTGGAGCTACCTGTATTCACCCCTCCACTTT. Translating gives CAWSYLYSPLHF.

This chain connects TRBV5-1 to TRBJ2-1, with TRBD2 identical over 9 bases. The V segment lost 0 bases and the J segment 4 bases; nucleotides outside the gene matches: 5. Germline values: CDR1 SGHRS, CDR2 YFSETQ. This CDR3 spans 16 amino acids. The CDR3 DNA reads as TGCGCCAGCAGCTTGGCCGGAGCGGGGGGATACAATGAGCAGTTCTTC. Encoded protein: CASSLAGAGGYNEQFF.

This clone has more than one count but fewer than ten. This sequence joins TRBV10-2 and TRBJ1-2; TRBD1 is a possible D gene (6 bases). The CDR3 length is 14 residues. With 4 bases removed from V and 6 bases from J, the gap between germline ends came to 15 bases. CDR1 WSHSY and CDR2 SAAADI come from the germline V gene. CDR3 loop: CASSVTGKGNGYTF. The CDR3 bases are TGCGCCAGCAGTGTTACAGGGAAAGGAAATGGCTACACCTTC.

The rearrangement links TRBV11-2 to TRBJ1-6; possibly TRBD1 for D (5 bases). The CDR3 is 16 residues long. Germline CDR1 and CDR2: SGHAT and FQNNGV. V lost 3 bases and J lost 7, with 16 bases in between. CDR3 amino acids: CASSLWFRGRNSPLHF. The CDR3 nucleotides are TGTGCCAGCAGCTTGTGGTTCCGGGGGAGGAATTCACCCCTCCACTTT.

This chain joins TRBV4-1 and TRBJ2-7, with 7 bases aligning to TRBD1. The CDR3 is made up of 15 amino acids. Per the germline V gene, CDR1 is MGHRA and CDR2 is YSYEKL. The V and J ends lost 1 base and 1 base, in that order; junction bases with no gene match: 4. The CDR3 loop reads CASSQGTGKSYEQYF. In DNA, the CDR3 is TGCGCCAGCAGCCAAGGGACAGGAAAGTCCTACGAGCAGTACTTC.

The CDR3 region has the DNA TGTGCCATCGGGACAGGGGTTAACACCGGGGAGCTGTTTTTT. Its translation: CAIGTGVNTGELFF. The chain recombines TRBV7-6 with TRBJ2-2, with 10 positions matching TRBD1. CDR3 size: 14 residues. Germline lookup yields CDR1 SGHVS and CDR2 FNYEAQ. Trimming at V came to 10 bases and at J to 2 bases, leaving 4 bases not matched to a gene.

The CDR3 loop reads CASSTRTGNELFF. The DNA of the CDR3 is TGTGCCAGTAGTACCCGGACAGGGAATGAACTGTTTTTT. The rearrangement uses TRBV19 and TRBJ1-4; 8 positions match TRBD1. CDR3 size: 13 residues. CDR1 and CDR2 (germline): LNHDA, SQIVND (reference sequence). With 4 bases clipped from V and 12 bases from J, the junction kept 7 bases outside the gene matches.